Below, 22 T cell receptor beta chains from the same sample are listed, as sequenced in a study of metastatic and nonmetastatic thyroid tumors. With MiXCR, TCRdb called clones anew from the PCR reads. The table has 35,000 to 40,000 clones, less than 25% seen once. None of the patients had undergone any treatment ahead of thyroid surgery. The sequencing sample was made of blood. These receptors all come from a female donor with papillary thyroid cancer or a benign thyroid nodule (not recorded which). Some clones in this sample may be carry-over from other donors' samples.

The chain recombines TRBV6-1 with TRBJ2-3; 9 bases match TRBD1. The trim removed 7 bases at V and 6 bases at J, leaving 8 bases unmatched. Germline loops: CDR1 MNHNS, CDR2 SASEGT. The CDR3 is 14 residues long. The CDR3 DNA reads TGTGCCAGCACCCGGGACAGGGTAACCGATACGCAGTATTTT. Protein sequence: CASTRDRVTDTQYF.

In this sample, this clone turned up a few times. The chain recombines TRBV28 with TRBJ1-4, with no clear D. V lost 7 bases and J lost 3, with 12 bases in between. The CDR3 runs 14 residues. Germline V gives CDR1 MDHEN, CDR2 SYDVKM. CDR3 region: CASTGEVANEKLFF. CDR3 nucleotides: TGTGCCAGCACTGGAGAAGTAGCTAATGAAAAACTGTTTTTT.

There are a few counts of this clone. This may stem from a read error, because a much larger clone lies one nucleotide away. This same CDR3 is encoded by further DNA sequences in the sample. This chain links TRBV20-1 with TRBJ1-1; tentative D call: TRBD1 (5 bases). Germline V gene sequence: CDR1 DFQATT, CDR2 SNEGSKA (reference sequence). V was clipped by 5 bases and J by 4 bases, with 14 bases between them. This CDR3 is 13 amino acids long. CDR3 sequence: CSAPKGRGTEAFF. The CDR3 DNA is TGCAGTGCTCCTAAGGGGAGGGGCACTGAAGCTTTCTTT.

A remark on this clone: A read error is possible here, since a much larger clone lies one base away. The rearrangement joins TRBV7-9 to TRBJ1-2; 8 positions agree with TRBD1. V gave up 5 bases and J gave up 7 bases; unmatched junction bases: 12. The CDR3 is 15 residues long. Looked up from germline, CDR1 is SEHNR and CDR2 is FQNEAQ (reference sequence). The CDR3 region has the DNA TGTGCCAGCAGCCCCTGGCCAGGGGGCGCGGGTGGCTACACCTTC. Encoded protein: CASSPWPGGAGGYTF.

Many counts were recorded for this clone. V and J are TRBV5-1 and TRBJ2-2; D might be TRBD1 (5 bases). The CDR3 covers 14 residues. Germline V gives CDR1 SGHRS, CDR2 YFSETQ. Trimming took 2 bases from V and 2 from J, leaving 7 bases between them. CDR3 DNA: TGCGCCAGCAGCTTAGGGGTAAACACCGGGGAGCTGTTTTTT. Its protein is CASSLGVNTGELFF.

This clone has ten or more counts. The chain couples TRBV10-3 to TRBJ2-7, with D perhaps matching TRBD1 (6 bases). In germline, CDR1 is ENHRY, CDR2 SYGVKD. Trimming removed 8 bases at V and 0 bases at J, with 11 bases between. The CDR3 is 13 residues long. The CDR3: CAIETDSSYEQYF. The CDR3 DNA sequence: TGTGCCATCGAAACGGACAGCTCCTACGAGCAGTACTTC.

J is TRBJ1-6 and V is TRBV11-3, with D tentatively TRBD1 (6 bases). In germline, CDR1 is SGHNT, CDR2 YENEEA. The CDR3 has 13 residues. The ends were cut back, 5 bases at V and 14 bases at J, with 16 bases in the middle. The CDR3 here is CASSARDKAALHF. CDR3 bases: TGTGCCAGCAGCGCGAGGGACAAAGCGGCCCTCCACTTT.

At least ten counts were recorded for this clone. The chain is built from TRBV30 and TRBJ1-2, with 7 bases identical to TRBD1. The J segment lost 8 bases and the V segment lost 4 bases, leaving 10 bases of the junction unmatched. The CDR3 covers 13 residues. CDR1 and CDR2 (germline): GTSNPN, SVGIG (reference sequence). CDR3 DNA: TGTGCCTGGACCACCAGGGGGGCTCAAGGCTACACCTTC. Translating it yields CAWTTRGAQGYTF.

This clone was picked up many times. The chain carries TRBV13 and TRBJ2-3, with a tentative D call TRBD1 (5 bases). The V end lost 6 bases, the J end lost 6 bases, and 19 bases lay between the germline ends. The CDR3 is 15 residues long. Germline V gene data show CDR1 as PRHDT and CDR2 as FYEKMQ (reference sequence). CDR3 protein: CASSSPGNGEDTQYF. For the CDR3, the DNA is TGTGCCAGCAGTTCACCAGGGAATGGTGAGGATACGCAGTATTTT.

This clone occurred many times. The rearrangement uses TRBV19 and TRBJ2-3, with TRBD2 matching 7 bases. V was pared by 6 bases and J by 6 bases, with 12 bases of the junction left unmatched. The V gene's germline CDR1 is LNHDA and CDR2 SQIVND (reference sequence). This CDR3 has 15 residues. For the CDR3, the DNA is TGTGCCAGTAGGTGGACTAGTCGGGTGCGTGATACGCAGTATTTT. This translates into CASRWTSRVRDTQYF.

This clone has only a few counts. V usage is TRBV20-1 and J usage is TRBJ2-1; D might be TRBD1 (5 bases). The V gene lost 1 base and the J gene lost 3 bases, with 10 bases spanning the gap. This CDR3 has 14 residues. CDR1 and CDR2 (germline): DFQATT, SNEGSKA (reference sequence). The CDR3 spells CSARGQGIYNEQFF. The CDR3 DNA follows: TGCAGTGCTAGAGGGCAGGGAATCTACAATGAGCAGTTCTTC.

This clone appeared many times. One end of the junction varies from germline; a read error may be responsible. The CDR3 is CASSLDSNYEQYF. The CDR3 coding sequence is TGTGCTAGCAGCTTAGATAGCAACTACGAGCAGTACTTC. The rearrangement uses TRBV7-7 and TRBJ2-7; D unresolved. In germline, CDR1 is SSHAT, CDR2 FNYEAQ (reference sequence). CDR3 length: 13 amino acids. Filled out from reference TRBV7-7 and TRBJ2-7, the complete variable domain reads GAGVSQSPRYKVTKRGQDVTLRCDPISSHATLYWYQQALGQGPEFLTYFNYEAQPDKSGLPSDRFSAERPEGSISTLTIQRTEQRDSAMYRCASSLDSNYEQYFGPGTRLTVT.

There are many counts of this clone. The V and J genes are TRBV20-1 and TRBJ1-2; the D gene is possibly TRBD1 (6 bases). This CDR3 contains 13 residues. V was clipped by 4 bases and J by 2 bases, with 11 bases between them. Per germline, CDR1 DFQATT and CDR2 SNEGSKA (reference sequence). In nucleotides, the CDR3 is TGCAGTGCTACAGGGAGGGGGAACTATGGCTACACCTTC. This sequence encodes CSATGRGNYGYTF.

On this clone itself: One end of the junction is discordant with germline, which a read error may explain. J is TRBJ2-7 and V is TRBV9; 7 bases agree with TRBD2. CDR1 SGDLS and CDR2 YYNGEE come from the germline V gene. This CDR3 comprises 18 residues. CDR3 bases: TGTGTCAGCAGCGTAGGAGGAGGGTCCGGCGGGAGTGGCTACGAGCAGTACTTC. Translated: CVSSVGGGSGGSGYEQYF.

Note on this clone: Germline is not matched at one junction end, which may reflect a read error. The genes are TRBV3-1 and TRBJ2-7; 7 nucleotides agree with TRBD2. The CDR3 runs to 16 residues. Germline loops: CDR1 LGHDT, CDR2 YNNKEL (reference sequence). CDR3 region: CASGQEPGLRSYEQYF. In nucleotides, the CDR3 is TGTGCCAGCGGCCAAGAACCGGGACTACGCTCCTACGAGCAGTACTTC.

For this clone: A much larger clone lies one base from this, so it may be a read error. The same CDR3 can be traced to other DNA sequences in this sample. V gene TRBV5-1 combines with J gene TRBJ2-5, with D tentatively TRBD2 (6 bases). V gave up 4 bases and J gave up 11 bases, with 12 bases separating them. The CDR3 totals 11 residues. The germline V gene encodes CDR1 SGHRS and CDR2 YFSETQ. CDR3 amino acids: CASSIGEAQYF. The CDR3 nucleotides are TGCGCCAGCAGCATTGGGGAGGCACAGTACTTC.

Ten or more counts support this clone. The V gene is TRBV30, the J gene TRBJ2-7, with D uncertain. CDR3 size: 14 residues. The V gene's germline CDR1 is GTSNPN and CDR2 SVGIG (reference sequence). Trimming cost V 0 bases and J 0 bases, with 9 bases left between them. The CDR3 DNA sequence: TGTGCCTGGAGTGTTGACCATAGCTCCTACGAGCAGTACTTC. Translating gives CAWSVDHSSYEQYF.

This sequence joins TRBV18 and TRBJ2-7; TRBD2 aligns across 11 bases. This CDR3 region has 15 residues. V shed 4 bases and J 2 bases; nucleotides not matched to a gene: 4. Germline loops: CDR1 KGHSH, CDR2 LQKENI. CDR3 region: CASSLGTSGPYEQYF. Here the CDR3 DNA reads TGTGCCAGCTCACTAGGGACTAGCGGTCCCTACGAGCAGTACTTC.

The chain carries TRBV24-1 and TRBJ2-7, with 8 positions matching TRBD2. The CDR3 is 15 amino acids. Germline CDR1 is KGHDR and CDR2 is SFDVKD. Unmatched junction bases numbered 7, after V lost 4 bases and J lost 3 bases. CDR3 amino acids: CATSEAGGPCYEQYF. CDR3 sequence (DNA): TGTGCCACCAGTGAGGCGGGAGGACCCTGCTACGAGCAGTACTTC.

The table lists this clone with many counts. DNA of the CDR3: TGTGCCAGCAGCCCGGCGCGGTCCTACAATGAGCAGTTCTTC. It is translated as CASSPARSYNEQFF. The chain is built from TRBV11-3 and TRBJ2-1; D unresolved. V lost 5 bases, J lost 1 base, and 9 bases lay in between. CDR3 length equals 14 residues. The germline gives CDR1 SGHNT, CDR2 YENEEA.

The chain uses TRBV19 and TRBJ1-5; the D is unclear. The V end was cut by 6 bases, the J end by 4 bases, with 10 bases between. Germline CDR1 and CDR2: LNHDA and SQIVND (reference sequence). CDR3 length: 13 amino acids. The CDR3 region has the DNA TGTGCCAGTAGCCCCTCGGGGAATCAGCCCCAGCATTTT. It is translated as CASSPSGNQPQHF. Supplemented by reference TRBV19 and TRBJ1-5, the full variable domain reads DGGITQSPKYLFRKEGQNVTLSCEQNLNHDAMYWYRQDPGQGLRLIYYSQIVNDFQKGDIAEGYSVSREKKESFPLTVTSAQKNPTAFYLCASSPSGNQPQHFGDGTRLSIL.

This clone was seen ten or more times. The rearrangement links TRBV18 to TRBJ1-5; TRBD1 agrees at 9 bases. The J segment lost 7 bases and the V segment lost 4 bases, leaving 2 bases of the junction unmatched. CDR1 is KGHSH and CDR2 is LQKENI in the germline V gene. The CDR3 consists of 13 residues. The DNA for the CDR3 is TGTGCCAGCTCACACGACAGGGGGCAGCCCCAGCATTTT. Amino acids: CASSHDRGQPQHF.